These 26 T cell receptor beta chains came from one sample sequenced in a study of T cells after yellow fever vaccination. TCRdb reanalysed the 5' RACE reads using MiXCR and keeps one entry per CDR3 protein. The sample has around 350,000 distinct CDR3 sequences, roughly 11% seen once; the top ten hold less than 20%. This specimen was PBMCs, taken on the day of the first yellow fever vaccination. These receptors originate from a man younger than 35 who received the YFV17D yellow fever vaccine.

The sample holds many counts of this clonotype. The chain employs TRBV7-9 and TRBJ1-2; perhaps TRBD1 as D (6 bases). This CDR3 region has 13 residues. V lost 1 base to trimming and J lost 4 bases, with 7 bases between them. Germline CDR1 reads SEHNR; CDR2 reads FQNEAQ (reference sequence). CDR3 residues: CASSLGTVYGYTF. The CDR3 nucleotides are TGTGCCAGCAGCTTAGGGACAGTCTATGGCTACACCTTC.

The chain carries TRBV5-1 and TRBJ2-3, with TRBD2 matching over 10 bases. Germline values: CDR1 SGHRS, CDR2 YFSETQ. With V trimmed by 0 bases and J by 0 bases, 4 bases remained unmatched. The CDR3 runs 17 residues. In DNA form, the CDR3 reads TGCGCCAGCAGCTTGGTACTAGCGGGGATTAGCACAGATACGCAGTATTTT. This translates into CASSLVLAGISTDTQYF.

This clonotype was detected ten times or more. This chain joins TRBV5-1 and TRBJ2-7; D is ambiguous. V lost 5 bases, J lost 2 bases, and 8 bases lay in between. CDR3 length: 12 amino acids. CDR1 is SGHRS, CDR2 YFSETQ, per germline. CDR3 sequence reads: CASRSLAYEQYF. As DNA, the CDR3 is TGCGCCAGCAGATCCCTAGCCTACGAGCAGTACTTC.

This clonotype occurred a few times. The V and J genes are TRBV20-1 and TRBJ2-7; 7 bases fit TRBD1. The J segment lost 3 bases and the V segment lost 0 bases, leaving 11 bases of the junction unmatched. The CDR3 is 16 amino acids. In germline, CDR1 is DFQATT, CDR2 SNEGSKA (reference sequence). The DNA for the CDR3 is TGCAGTGCTAGAGATCCCCGTCGGGACAGATTCTACGAGCAGTACGTC. Translating it yields CSARDPRRDRFYEQYV.

Ten or more counts support this clonotype. This chain connects TRBV29-1 to TRBJ2-3; no clear D gene. The CDR3 is 12 amino acids. The germline V gene has CDR1 SQVTM and CDR2 ANQGSEA. The V gene lost 1 base and the J gene lost 1 base, with 3 bases spanning the gap. CDR3 bases: TGCAGCGTTGAAGGCGGCACAGATACGCAGTATTTT. It encodes CSVEGGTDTQYF.

The chain carries TRBV20-1 and TRBJ2-5; TRBD1 aligns across 9 bases. Trimming cost V 3 bases and J 8 bases; bases outside gene matches: 4. The CDR3 runs 12 residues. Germline loops: CDR1 DFQATT, CDR2 SNEGSKA (reference sequence). CDR3 coding DNA: TGCAGTGCTAGGGCGGACAGGGGAACCCAGTACTTC. Protein sequence: CSARADRGTQYF.

This clonotype was recorded a few times. The chain recombines TRBV5-1 with TRBJ2-3; 7 nucleotides match TRBD2. The CDR3 consists of 12 residues. Germline V lookup: CDR1 SGHRS, CDR2 YFSETQ. V trimming: 6 bases; J trimming: 4 bases; junction bases outside the gene matches: 2. CDR3: CASNRGADTQYF. DNA for the CDR3: TGCGCCAGCAATCGGGGGGCAGATACGCAGTATTTT.

The chain uses TRBV7-9 and TRBJ2-3; 7 positions agree with TRBD1. Germline V CDR1 and CDR2: SEHNR, FQNEAQ (reference sequence). This CDR3 comprises 16 residues. V lost 7 bases to trimming and J lost 1 base; unmatched junction nucleotides: 11. The CDR3 is CASITIVQGGTDTQYF. The CDR3 nucleotides read TGTGCCAGCATAACGATAGTCCAGGGGGGCACAGATACGCAGTATTTT.

The chain links TRBV5-1 to TRBJ2-5; D remains ambiguous. Per germline, CDR1 SGHRS and CDR2 YFSETQ. This CDR3 spans 13 amino acids. V lost 0 bases, J lost 1 base, and 4 bases lay in between. CDR3 nucleotides: TGCGCCAGCAGCTTGGTATTCCAAGAGACCCAGTACTTC. Encoded protein: CASSLVFQETQYF. Full variable domain (rest looked up from reference TRBV5-1 and TRBJ2-5): KAGVTQTPRYLIKTRGQQVTLSCSPISGHRSVSWYQQTPGQGLQFLFEYFSETQRNKGNFPGRFSGRQFSNSRSEMNVSTLELGDSALYLCASSLVFQETQYFGPGTRLLVL.

The chain employs TRBV5-1 and TRBJ1-1, with 7 bases matching TRBD1. CDR1 and CDR2 (germline): SGHRS, YFSETQ. This CDR3 has 15 amino acids. The V segment lost 3 bases and the J segment 2 bases; nucleotides outside the gene matches: 7. DNA for the CDR3: TGCGCCAGCAGCTCAGACTCAGGGGGAAACACTGAAGCTTTCTTT. It codes for CASSSDSGGNTEAFF.

The chain has TRBV7-2 and TRBJ1-4, with D perhaps TRBD1 (6 bases). The CDR3 runs 14 residues. The V end was cut by 6 bases, the J end by 10 bases, with 18 bases between. Germline assignment: CDR1 SGHTA and CDR2 FQGNSA. This CDR3 is CASRTDLQGRKLFF. For the CDR3, the DNA is TGTGCCAGCAGAACGGATTTGCAGGGGAGAAAACTGTTTTTT.

This clonotype has just a few counts. V is TRBV7-2 and J is TRBJ2-5; D might be TRBD1 (6 bases). Germline assignment: CDR1 SGHTA and CDR2 FQGNSA. V was pared by 1 base and J by 2 bases, with 11 bases between. The CDR3 is 15 amino acids. CDR3 bases: TGTGCCAGCAGCTTAGGGACAGCCACGCAAGAGACCCAGTACTTC. It codes for CASSLGTATQETQYF. Looking up the rest from reference TRBV7-2 and TRBJ2-5 gives the full variable domain: GAGVSQSPSNKVTEKGKDVELRCDPISGHTALYWYRQSLGQGLEFLIYFQGNSAPDKSGLPSDRFSAERTGGSVSTLTIQRTQQEDSAVYLCASSLGTATQETQYFGPGTRLLVL.

The chain links TRBV19 to TRBJ1-2; 7 nucleotides match TRBD1. Per germline, CDR1 LNHDA and CDR2 SQIVND (reference sequence). V lost 9 bases, J lost 3 bases, and 13 bases stayed unmatched. The CDR3 extends over 15 amino acids. CDR3 sequence reads: CASRGVAEADYGYTF. The CDR3 nucleotides are TGTGCCAGCAGGGGGGTCGCCGAAGCGGACTATGGCTACACCTTC.

The chain has TRBV28 and TRBJ2-7; D not certain. V dropped 5 bases and J dropped 7 bases, with 15 bases sitting between them. CDR1 is MDHEN, CDR2 SYDVKM, per germline. This CDR3 contains 13 residues. Written as DNA, the CDR3 is TGTGCCAGCAGTGGACCCCTCCTCGGGGAGCAGTACTTC. It specifies CASSGPLLGEQYF. Full variable domain (rest looked up from reference TRBV28 and TRBJ2-7): DVKVTQSSRYLVKRTGEKVFLECVQDMDHENMFWYRQDPGLGLRLIYFSYDVKMKEKGDIPEGYSVSREKKERFSLILESASTNQTSMYLCASSGPLLGEQYFGPGTRLTVT.

This clonotype turned up a few times. The genes are TRBV4-1 and TRBJ2-6, with TRBD2 as a possible D gene (5 bases). Germline CDR1 and CDR2: MGHRA and YSYEKL. V lost 5 bases and J lost 2, with 16 bases in between. The CDR3 is 17 amino acids. CDR3 DNA sequence: TGCGCCAGCAGCTACCCCGTACGAGGGCCTGGGGCCAACGTCCTGACTTTC. This translates into CASSYPVRGPGANVLTF.

The chain is built from TRBV9 and TRBJ1-5; D unclear. Germline V CDR1 and CDR2: SGDLS, YYNGEE. V gave up 0 bases and J gave up 4 bases, with 8 bases separating them. There are 14 residues in the CDR3. The CDR3 is CASSVAPFNQPQHF. CDR3 coding DNA: TGTGCCAGCAGCGTAGCGCCCTTTAATCAGCCCCAGCATTTT.

This clonotype has a count of ten or more. The chain recombines TRBV13 with TRBJ1-3, with D possibly matching TRBD1 (5 bases). The CDR3 loop spans 18 amino acids. Germline V gene lookup returns CDR1 PRHDT and CDR2 FYEKMQ (reference sequence). V was clipped by 0 bases and J by 0 bases, with 15 bases between them. The CDR3: CASSLGQGLEYSGNTIYF. The CDR3 nucleotides are TGTGCCAGCAGCTTAGGCCAGGGTTTGGAATACTCTGGAAACACCATATATTTT.

Only a few counts were recorded for this clonotype. DNA for the CDR3: TGTGCCAGCAGCAAGAACAGGGGCCTGTTGGATACGCAGTATTTT. Its translation: CASSKNRGLLDTQYF. This chain joins TRBV7-2 and TRBJ2-3, with TRBD1 identical over 7 bases. The CDR3 has 15 residues. J lost 6 bases, V lost 5 bases, and 11 bases had no gene match. The germline CDR1 and CDR2 sequences are SGHTA and FQGNSA.

This chain links TRBV7-2 with TRBJ2-1; TRBD1 matches at 12 bases. Losses at the gene ends were 5 bases for V and 8 bases for J; bases not matched to a gene: 7. The CDR3 runs 15 residues. Germline V gene data show CDR1 as SGHTA and CDR2 as FQGNSA. Here the CDR3 reads CASSEGTGGWDEQFF. DNA of the CDR3: TGTGCCAGCAGCGAAGGGACAGGGGGCTGGGATGAGCAGTTCTTC. Looking up the rest from reference TRBV7-2 and TRBJ2-1 gives the full variable domain: GAGVSQSPSNKVTEKGKDVELRCDPISGHTALYWYRQSLGQGLEFLIYFQGNSAPDKSGLPSDRFSAERTGGSVSTLTIQRTQQEDSAVYLCASSEGTGGWDEQFFGPGTRLTVL.

This chain joins TRBV7-2 and TRBJ1-2; D unresolved. The V gene lost 0 bases and the J gene lost 4 bases, with 18 bases spanning the gap. The CDR3 contains 17 residues. The V gene's germline CDR1 is SGHTA and CDR2 FQGNSA. The CDR3 loop reads CASSLAPAAPLGYGYTF. The CDR3 nucleotides are TGTGCCAGCAGCTTAGCGCCTGCAGCTCCCTTGGGCTATGGCTACACCTTC.

There are a few counts of this clonotype. The chain combines TRBV5-4 with TRBJ2-2; D ambiguous. The V gene's germline CDR1 is SGHNT and CDR2 YYREEE (reference sequence). This CDR3 contains 13 residues. The V end lost 5 bases, the J end lost 9 bases, and 14 bases lay between the germline ends. The CDR3 region is CASRPALARELFF. The CDR3 coding sequence is TGTGCCAGCAGACCCGCCCTGGCGAGGGAGCTGTTTTTT.

A few counts support this clonotype. The chain uses TRBV5-1 and TRBJ2-2; D perhaps matches TRBD2 (6 bases). V lost 0 bases and J 6 bases, leaving 6 bases between the germline ends. This CDR3 has 13 residues. Germline values: CDR1 SGHRS, CDR2 YFSETQ. CDR3 nucleotides: TGCGCCAGCAGCTTGGGGGAGGCCGGGGAGCTGTTTTTT. Translated: CASSLGEAGELFF.

The rearrangement joins TRBV12-3 or TRBV12-4 to TRBJ2-3; a weak D match, TRBD2 (6 bases). V shed 3 bases and J shed 7 bases, with 8 bases lying between them. This CDR3 has 12 residues. The CDR3 DNA reads as TGTGCCAGCAGTTTGGCGGGAAATACGCAGTATTTT. Translation gives CASSLAGNTQYF.

The sample holds a few counts of this clonotype. Compared with germline, one end of the junction differs, possibly owing to a read error. The chain recombines TRBV7-7 with TRBJ2-3, with TRBD2 identical over 12 bases. CDR1 is SSHAT and CDR2 is FNYEAQ in the germline V gene (reference sequence). This CDR3 spans 16 amino acids. The chain's CDR3 is CASSLLAGGNTDTQYF. CDR3 sequence (DNA): TGTGCTAGCAGCCTCCTAGCGGGGGGGAACACAGATACGCAGTATTTT. The full variable domain, in which reference TRBV7-7 and TRBJ2-3 provide the parts outside the CDR3, is GAGVSQSPRYKVTKRGQDVTLRCDPISSHATLYWYQQALGQGPEFLTYFNYEAQPDKSGLPSDRFSAERPEGSISTLTIQRTEQRDSAMYRCASSLLAGGNTDTQYFGPGTRLTVL.

This clonotype was found many times. The rearrangement links TRBV7-2 to TRBJ1-2; perhaps TRBD1 as D (6 bases). The CDR3 is 14 residues long. Germline V gene data show CDR1 as SGHTA and CDR2 as FQGNSA. V was trimmed by 5 bases and J by 3 bases, leaving 13 bases between them. The CDR3: CASSPAAGDYGYTF. DNA of the CDR3: TGTGCCAGCAGCCCCGCGGCAGGGGACTATGGCTACACCTTC.

The J gene is TRBJ2-7, the V gene TRBV18; TRBD1 matches at 8 bases. V lost 8 bases and J lost 3; bases outside the gene matches: 6. CDR3 length: 13 amino acids. CDR1 and CDR2 from the germline V gene are KGHSH and LQKENI. Here the CDR3 reads CASRLGTGYEQYF. CDR3 in DNA: TGTGCCAGCCGCCTCGGGACAGGCTACGAGCAGTACTTC.